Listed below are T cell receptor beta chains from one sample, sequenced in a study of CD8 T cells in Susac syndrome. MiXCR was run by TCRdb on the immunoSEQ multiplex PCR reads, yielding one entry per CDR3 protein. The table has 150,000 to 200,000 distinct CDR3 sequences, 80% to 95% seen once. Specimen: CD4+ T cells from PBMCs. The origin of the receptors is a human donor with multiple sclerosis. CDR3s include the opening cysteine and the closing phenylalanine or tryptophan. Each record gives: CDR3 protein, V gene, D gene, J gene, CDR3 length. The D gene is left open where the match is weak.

CDR3 protein: CASSPYGEGVGKNIQYF; V gene: TRBV12-3/TRBV12-4; D gene: TRBD2; J gene: TRBJ2-4; CDR3 length: 17
CDR3 protein: CASRVSDGKLFF; V gene: TRBV12-3/TRBV12-4; D gene: -; J gene: TRBJ1-4; CDR3 length: 12
CDR3 protein: CASSSGNEQFF; V gene: TRBV11-1; D gene: -; J gene: TRBJ2-1; CDR3 length: 11
CDR3 protein: CASTYLQGYTGELFF; V gene: TRBV2; D gene: -; J gene: TRBJ2-2; CDR3 length: 15
CDR3 protein: CASSMIGDKNIQYF; V gene: TRBV19; D gene: -; J gene: TRBJ2-4; CDR3 length: 14
CDR3 protein: CASSPRPKDYEQYF; V gene: TRBV3-1; D gene: -; J gene: TRBJ2-7; CDR3 length: 14
CDR3 protein: CASRELAGAVSGANVLTF; V gene: TRBV2; D gene: TRBD2; J gene: TRBJ2-6; CDR3 length: 18
CDR3 protein: CASSQSPGRAGSYEQYF; V gene: TRBV23-1; D gene: TRBD2; J gene: TRBJ2-7; CDR3 length: 17
CDR3 protein: CAWSPNGQGNTEAFF; V gene: TRBV30; D gene: TRBD1; J gene: TRBJ1-1; CDR3 length: 15
CDR3 protein: CASRGQLDTQYF; V gene: TRBV4-1; D gene: TRBD1; J gene: TRBJ2-3; CDR3 length: 12
CDR3 protein: CASQGMDGNQPQHF; V gene: TRBV12-5; D gene: -; J gene: TRBJ1-5; CDR3 length: 14
CDR3 protein: CSATGGVKTQYF; V gene: TRBV20-1; D gene: -; J gene: TRBJ2-5; CDR3 length: 12
CDR3 protein: CASGRQGNYGYTF; V gene: TRBV12-3/TRBV12-4; D gene: TRBD1; J gene: TRBJ1-2; CDR3 length: 13
CDR3 protein: CASSQVWQGAVQYF; V gene: TRBV3-1; D gene: TRBD1; J gene: TRBJ2-7; CDR3 length: 14
CDR3 protein: CSARDLGWRSPLHF; V gene: TRBV20-1; D gene: -; J gene: TRBJ1-6; CDR3 length: 14